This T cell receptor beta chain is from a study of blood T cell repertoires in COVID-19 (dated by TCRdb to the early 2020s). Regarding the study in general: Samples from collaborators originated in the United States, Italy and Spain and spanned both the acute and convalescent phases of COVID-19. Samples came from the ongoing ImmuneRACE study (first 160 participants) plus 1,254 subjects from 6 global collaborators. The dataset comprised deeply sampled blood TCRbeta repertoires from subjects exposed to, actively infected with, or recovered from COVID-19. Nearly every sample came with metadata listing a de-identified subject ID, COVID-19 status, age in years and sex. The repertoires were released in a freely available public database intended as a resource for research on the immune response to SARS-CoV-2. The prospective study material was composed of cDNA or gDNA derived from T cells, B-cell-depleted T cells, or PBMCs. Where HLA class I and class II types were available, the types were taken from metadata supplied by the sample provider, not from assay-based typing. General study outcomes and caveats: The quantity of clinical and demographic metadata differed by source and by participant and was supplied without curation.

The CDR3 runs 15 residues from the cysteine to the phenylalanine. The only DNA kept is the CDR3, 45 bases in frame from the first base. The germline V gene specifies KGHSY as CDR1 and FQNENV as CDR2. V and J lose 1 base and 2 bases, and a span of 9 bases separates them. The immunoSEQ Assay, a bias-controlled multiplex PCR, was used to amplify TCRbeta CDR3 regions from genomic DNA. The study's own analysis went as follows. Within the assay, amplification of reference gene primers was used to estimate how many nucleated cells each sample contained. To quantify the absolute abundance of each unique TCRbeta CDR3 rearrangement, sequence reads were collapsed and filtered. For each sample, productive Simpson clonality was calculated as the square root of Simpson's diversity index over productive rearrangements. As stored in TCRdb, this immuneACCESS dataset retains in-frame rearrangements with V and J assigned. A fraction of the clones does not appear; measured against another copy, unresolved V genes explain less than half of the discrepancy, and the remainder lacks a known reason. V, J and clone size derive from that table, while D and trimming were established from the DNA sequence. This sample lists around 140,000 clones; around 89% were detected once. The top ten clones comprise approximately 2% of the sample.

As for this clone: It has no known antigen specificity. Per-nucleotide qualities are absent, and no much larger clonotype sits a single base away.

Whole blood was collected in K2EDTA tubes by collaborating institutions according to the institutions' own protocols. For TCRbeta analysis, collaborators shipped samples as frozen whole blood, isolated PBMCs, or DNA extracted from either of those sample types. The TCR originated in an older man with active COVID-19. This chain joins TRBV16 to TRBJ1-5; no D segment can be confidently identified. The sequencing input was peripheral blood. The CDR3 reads CASSQLELGNQPQHF. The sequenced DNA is TGTGCCAGCAGCCAATTAGAGCTTGGCAATCAGCCCCAGCATTTT.